This passage covers 18 T cell receptor beta chains from one sample sequenced in a study of early T cells in non-severe SARS-CoV-2 infection. One entry per CDR3 protein results from TCRdb running MiXCR on the 5' RACE reads. Here the sample spans about 64,000 distinct CDR3 sequences, just under 5% being singletons. The specimen was whole blood. Source of these receptors: an adult who was a healthcare worker with PCR-confirmed SARS-CoV-2 infection or an uninfected control (not recorded which).

This clonotype was picked up many times. This sequence joins TRBV12-3 or TRBV12-4 and TRBJ2-2; 7 bases match TRBD1. This CDR3 region has 14 residues. V gave up 8 bases and J gave up 4 bases; unmatched junction bases: 7. The CDR3 DNA reads TGTGCCAGCGGGGACAGAATGTCCACCGGGGAGCTGTTTTTT. Encoded protein: CASGDRMSTGELFF.

The sample holds many counts of this clonotype. V usage is TRBV7-6 and J usage is TRBJ2-2; 9 bases line up with TRBD1. CDR3 length: 14 residues. CDR1 is SGHVS, CDR2 FNYEAQ, per germline. V lost 4 bases, J lost 7 bases, and 4 bases stayed unmatched. The CDR3 DNA sequence: TGTGCCAGCAGCTCGGGACAGGGCATCGGGGAGCTGTTTTTT. The encoded protein is CASSSGQGIGELFF.

This clonotype was found many times. The chain uses TRBV10-3 and TRBJ1-6, with a possible D match to TRBD1 (5 bases). Germline values: CDR1 ENHRY, CDR2 SYGVKD. V lost 5 bases, J lost 5 bases, and 10 bases lay in between. The CDR3 extends over 14 amino acids. The CDR3 is CAISQQVDNSPLHF. CDR3 DNA sequence: TGTGCCATCAGTCAACAGGTGGATAATTCACCCCTCCACTTT.

This clonotype was picked up many times. V usage is TRBV3-1 and J usage is TRBJ2-2, with D unresolved. Germline values: CDR1 LGHDT, CDR2 YNNKEL (reference sequence). V was clipped by 4 bases and J by 1 base, with 7 bases between them. This CDR3 is built from 14 residues. The CDR3 here is CASSRSRNTGELFF. CDR3 in DNA: TGTGCCAGCAGCCGTTCACGGAACACCGGGGAGCTGTTTTTT.

This clonotype was picked up a small number of times. V is TRBV9 and J is TRBJ2-1; D gene uncertain. V was shortened by 0 bases and J by 0 bases, with 16 bases between the two germline ends. The CDR3 contains 18 residues. CDR1 and CDR2 (germline): SGDLS, YYNGEE. The CDR3 DNA is TGTGCCAGCAGCGTAGCTAAAAAGGGCGAGTCCTCCTACAATGAGCAGTTCTTC. Protein: CASSVAKKGESSYNEQFF.

This clonotype was found a few times. V is TRBV6-1 and J is TRBJ1-4; tentatively, D is TRBD1 (5 bases). CDR1 is MNHNS and CDR2 is SASEGT in the germline V gene. The V end was cut by 6 bases, the J end by 5 bases, with 19 bases between. The CDR3 is 16 amino acids. The chain's CDR3 is CASSLNTGPPNEKLFF. The DNA of the CDR3 is TGTGCCAGCAGCTTAAATACAGGACCACCCAATGAAAAACTGTTTTTT.

In its sample, this clonotype was seen many times. The J gene is TRBJ1-6, the V gene TRBV6-6, with D unclear. Trimming stripped 0 bases from V and 2 bases from J, with 5 bases between. The CDR3 runs to 15 residues. Germline V gene sequence: CDR1 MNHNY, CDR2 SVGAGI (reference sequence). This CDR3 is CASSYSGAYNSPLHF. The CDR3 bases are TGTGCCAGCAGTTACTCTGGGGCCTATAATTCACCCCTCCACTTT.

This clonotype appeared many times. This chain uses TRBV10-3 with TRBJ2-3; 11 bases map to TRBD1. V gave up 4 bases and J gave up 2 bases; unmatched junction bases: 5. The CDR3 extends over 16 amino acids. Germline loops: CDR1 ENHRY, CDR2 SYGVKD. DNA for the CDR3: TGTGCCATCAGTGGGGGGACAGGGGGAAACACAGATACGCAGTATTTT. This codes for CAISGGTGGNTDTQYF.

J is TRBJ1-3 and V is TRBV12-2; whether TRBD1, the table's D call, matches the DNA was not checked. TRBV12-2 is a pseudogene locus. The CDR3 covers 15 residues. The CDR3 DNA sequence: TGTGCAAGTCCAAAAAAACGGACAGGACGGGACACCATATATTTT. It is translated as CASPKKRTGRDTIYF.

The sample holds many counts of this clonotype. CDR3 region: CASSLAFDRTTEAFF. DNA of the CDR3: TGTGCCAGCAGCTTAGCCTTTGACAGGACCACTGAAGCTTTCTTT. This chain uses TRBV7-6 with TRBJ1-1, with D tentatively TRBD1 (6 bases). This CDR3 spans 15 amino acids. The V and J ends lost 0 bases and 4 bases respectively, with 12 bases between them. Germline CDR1 is SGHVS and CDR2 is FNYEAQ.

This clonotype showed up just a few times. CDR3 in DNA: TGTGCCAGCAGTGACAGGGACCCCTATGGCTACACCTTC. It translates to CASSDRDPYGYTF. The chain recombines TRBV6-1 with TRBJ1-2, with TRBD1 as a possible D gene (5 bases). Trimming removed 3 bases at V and 4 bases at J, with 9 bases between. This CDR3 contains 13 residues. Germline lookup yields CDR1 MNHNS and CDR2 SASEGT.

This clonotype was seen repeatedly, ten times or more. The rearrangement links TRBV6-6 to TRBJ1-5; D unresolved. Germline V gives CDR1 MNHNY, CDR2 SVGAGI (reference sequence). V shed 0 bases and J shed 6 bases, with 15 bases lying between them. The CDR3 consists of 16 residues. CDR3 protein: CASSYSPLPAGQPQHF. The CDR3 DNA reads TGTGCCAGCAGTTACTCCCCGCTCCCGGCGGGTCAGCCCCAGCATTTT.

Many counts were recorded for this clonotype. This chain uses TRBV5-5 with TRBJ2-7; D not resolved. The V gene's germline CDR1 is SGHKS and CDR2 YYEKEE (reference sequence). V lost 0 bases and J lost 4, with 14 bases in between. This CDR3 region has 15 residues. The CDR3 DNA reads TGTGCCAGCAGCTTGGGGTTGGGCTCACAATACGAGCAGTACTTC. It yields the protein CASSLGLGSQYEQYF.

This sequence joins TRBV5-1 and TRBJ2-7, with 9 bases matching TRBD2. The CDR3 is 16 residues long. V shed 4 bases and J 6 bases; nucleotides not matched to a gene: 14. The germline V gene has CDR1 SGHRS and CDR2 YFSETQ. The CDR3 spells CASSTRLAGVLREQYF. The CDR3 DNA follows: TGCGCCAGCAGCACCAGATTAGCGGGAGTTCTCCGCGAGCAGTACTTC. Full variable domain (missing parts from reference TRBV5-1 and TRBJ2-7): KAGVTQTPRYLIKTRGQQVTLSCSPISGHRSVSWYQQTPGQGLQFLFEYFSETQRNKGNFPGRFSGRQFSNSRSEMNVSTLELGDSALYLCASSTRLAGVLREQYFGPGTRLTVT.

This clonotype has at least ten counts. In DNA form, the CDR3 reads TGTGCCAGCAGTGGGGGACAGGACAATGAGCAGTTCTTC. Protein product: CASSGGQDNEQFF. The V gene is TRBV2, the J gene TRBJ2-1; 8 bases are shared with TRBD1. This CDR3 region has 13 residues. Germline lookup yields CDR1 SNHLY and CDR2 FYNNEI. The junction had 1 base not matched to a gene; V was cut back by 4 bases and J by 5 bases.

At least ten counts were recorded for this clonotype. The gene calls are TRBV20-1 and TRBJ2-3; weak D call: TRBD1 (5 bases). The V gene lost 6 bases and the J gene lost 3 bases, with 13 bases spanning the gap. The CDR3 is made up of 13 amino acids. Germline values: CDR1 DFQATT, CDR2 SNEGSKA (reference sequence). The CDR3 DNA reads TGCAGTGCGATAGACAGCGTTACAGATACGCAGTATTTT. Protein sequence: CSAIDSVTDTQYF.

This clonotype was seen repeatedly, ten times or more. The chain employs TRBV29-1 and TRBJ1-1; D call uncertain. V dropped 7 bases and J dropped 2 bases, with 14 bases sitting between them. Per the germline V gene, CDR1 is SQVTM and CDR2 is ANQGSEA. This CDR3 has 13 amino acids. The CDR3 region is CSADREINTEAFF. The CDR3 DNA sequence: TGCAGCGCGGATCGGGAGATTAACACTGAAGCTTTCTTT. The variable domain in full, with the rest retrieved from reference TRBV29-1 and TRBJ1-1, is SAVISQKPSRDICQRGTSLTIQCQVDSQVTMMFWYRQQPGQSLTLIATANQGSEATYESGFVIDKFPISRPNLTFSTLTVSNMSPEDSSIYLCSADREINTEAFFGQGTRLTVV.

This clonotype was recorded at least ten times. The chain carries TRBV18 and TRBJ2-1, with 9 bases identical to TRBD2. Germline CDR1 KGHSH, CDR2 LQKENI. V lost 0 bases and J lost 4; bases outside the gene matches: 4. The CDR3 is made up of 16 amino acids. CDR3 sequence: CASSPPSGGDYNEQFF. Here the CDR3 DNA reads TGTGCCAGCTCACCACCTAGCGGGGGTGATTACAATGAGCAGTTCTTC.